A single sample is the source of the 25 T cell receptor beta chains below, sequenced in a study of T cells in tumors after PD-1 blockade. The assay was immunoSEQ multiplex PCR, and TCRdb's table has in-frame clones only and misses some. In the table there are roughly 15,000 clones, approximately 80% of which are singletons. The sample consisted of PBMCs, taken after anti-PD-1 treatment. These receptors all stem from a human donor with basal cell carcinoma.

The chain couples TRBV6-6 to TRBJ2-7; weak D call: TRBD1 (5 bases). The V end was cut by 8 bases, the J end by 1 base, with 12 bases between. This CDR3 region has 13 residues. The germline V gene has CDR1 MNHNY and CDR2 SVGAGI (reference sequence). CDR3 loop: CASSQGLSYEQYF. As DNA, the CDR3 is TGTGCCAGCTCCCAGGGTTTATCCTACGAGCAGTACTTC.

The J gene is TRBJ1-4, the V gene TRBV19; 8 bases align to TRBD1. The CDR3 loop spans 15 amino acids. In germline, CDR1 is LNHDA, CDR2 SQIVND (reference sequence). J lost 5 bases, V lost 4 bases, and 6 bases had no gene match. CDR3 region: CASSTPRTGNEKLFF. The CDR3 DNA reads as TGTGCCAGTAGTACTCCCAGGACAGGGAATGAAAAACTGTTTTTT.

The CDR3 DNA reads as TGTGCTAGTGCCCAAGTGCGGGGAGAGGCCAATCAGCCCCAGCATTTT. Translating gives CASAQVRGEANQPQHF. The chain couples TRBV12-5 to TRBJ1-5; D uncertain. Germline V gives CDR1 LGHNT, CDR2 FRNRAP. V was cut by 7 bases and J by 3 bases, with 19 bases left in between. The CDR3 covers 16 residues.

The chain employs TRBV5-6 and TRBJ2-3, with 8 positions matching TRBD1. Per the germline V gene, CDR1 is SGHDT and CDR2 is YYEEEE. Unmatched junction bases numbered 9, after V lost 5 bases and J lost 4 bases. The CDR3 runs to 15 residues. The CDR3 bases are TGTGCCAGCAGACCCGGGACAGGTAGGGCAGATACGCAGTATTTT. The encoded protein is CASRPGTGRADTQYF.

V gene TRBV24-1 combines with J gene TRBJ2-1; 9 bases line up with TRBD2. The CDR3 totals 20 residues. V was clipped by 5 bases and J by 1 base; unmatched bases: 17. From germline, CDR1 is KGHDR and CDR2 SFDVKD. The CDR3: CATSAGAGSGGLSSYNEQFF. In DNA, the CDR3 is TGTGCCACCAGTGCGGGAGCAGGAAGCGGGGGGCTCTCTTCCTACAATGAGCAGTTCTTC.

Only a few counts were recorded for this clone. The J gene is TRBJ1-1, the V gene TRBV19; a weak D match, TRBD1 (5 bases). CDR1 is LNHDA, CDR2 SQIVND, per germline (reference sequence). The CDR3 runs 13 residues. V gave up 5 bases and J gave up 0 bases, with 7 bases separating them. The CDR3, as DNA: TGTGCCAGTAGTGACAGTATGAACACTGAAGCTTTCTTT. The encoded protein is CASSDSMNTEAFF. The full variable domain, with the rest looked up from reference TRBV19 and TRBJ1-1, is DGGITQSPKYLFRKEGQNVTLSCEQNLNHDAMYWYRQDPGQGLRLIYYSQIVNDFQKGDIAEGYSVSREKKESFPLTVTSAQKNPTAFYLCASSDSMNTEAFFGQGTRLTVV.

This chain uses TRBV4-2 with TRBJ2-3; the D gene could be TRBD1 or TRBD2 (5 bases each). The CDR3 has 16 amino acids. The germline CDR1 and CDR2 sequences are LGHNA and YNFKEQ. Trimming stripped 1 base from V and 6 bases from J, with 17 bases between. In nucleotides, the CDR3 is TGTGCCAGCAGCCAAGGGTATGGGGGTGGTCTGGATACGCAGTATTTT. Amino acids: CASSQGYGGGLDTQYF.

V is TRBV25-1 and J is TRBJ1-4, with TRBD1 as a possible D gene (6 bases). The CDR3 runs to 16 residues. Per the germline V gene, CDR1 is MGHDK and CDR2 is SYGVNS. Trimming stripped 5 bases from V and 0 bases from J, with 13 bases between. CDR3: CASSSSSGATNEKLFF. The CDR3 nucleotides are TGTGCCAGCAGTTCTTCTTCAGGGGCAACTAATGAAAAACTGTTTTTT.

The chain uses TRBV7-3 and TRBJ2-2; D uncertain. Trimming removed 5 bases from V and 0 bases from J, with 7 bases in between. Germline V lookup: CDR1 SGHTA, CDR2 FQGTGA. CDR3 size: 14 residues. CDR3 sequence (DNA): TGTGCCAGCAGCCGTGCCCCGAACACCGGGGAGCTGTTTTTT. As protein: CASSRAPNTGELFF.

This clone was counted a single time. The J gene is TRBJ2-5, the V gene TRBV6-6, with no clear D. V was clipped by 8 bases and J by 5 bases, with 9 bases between them. CDR1 and CDR2 (germline): MNHNY, SVGAGI (reference sequence). The CDR3 has 11 residues. This CDR3 reads CASGEGETQYF. CDR3 coding DNA: TGTGCCAGCGGGGAAGGGGAGACCCAGTACTTC.

This clone appeared a few times. The V call is TRBV11-2, the J call TRBJ2-1, with 13 bases that match TRBD2. CDR1 and CDR2 (germline): SGHAT, FQNNGV. Trimming removed 7 bases from V and 4 bases from J; junction bases left unmatched: 16. The length of the CDR3 is 19 residues. The chain's CDR3 is CASTAPPGLAGVWYNEQFF. DNA of the CDR3: TGTGCCAGCACCGCTCCCCCCGGACTAGCGGGAGTGTGGTACAATGAGCAGTTCTTC.

This chain connects TRBV28 to TRBJ2-1, with TRBD2 as a possible D gene (5 bases). CDR3 length: 15 residues. The germline CDR1 and CDR2 sequences are MDHEN and SYDVKM. The V and J ends lost 1 base and 7 bases respectively, with 14 bases between them. DNA of the CDR3: TGTGCCAGCAGTTTATCCGGAGGCGGGTGGAATGAGCAGTTCTTC. Amino acids: CASSLSGGGWNEQFF.

The V gene is TRBV5-1, the J gene TRBJ2-1; D ambiguous. V was shortened by 2 bases and J by 7 bases, with 4 bases between the two germline ends. The CDR3 is made up of 11 amino acids. Germline CDR1 is SGHRS and CDR2 is YFSETQ. The CDR3 DNA sequence: TGCGCCAGCAGCTTCGGAAATGAGCAGTTCTTC. Amino acids: CASSFGNEQFF.

This clone is categorized as medium-sized (0.01 to 0.1%). This sequence joins TRBV6-4 and TRBJ2-1, with 11 bases identical to TRBD2. CDR3 size: 16 residues. CDR1 MRHNA and CDR2 SNTAGT come from the germline V gene. The J segment lost 5 bases and the V segment lost 0 bases, leaving 3 bases of the junction unmatched. The CDR3 DNA sequence: TGTGCCAGCAGTGACTCGACTAGCGGGGACCACAATGAGCAGTTCTTC. It encodes CASSDSTSGDHNEQFF.

This clone has just one count. This sequence joins TRBV28 and TRBJ2-1; 10 bases line up with TRBD2. The CDR3 is 15 residues long. V was pared by 1 base and J by 8 bases, with 5 bases of the junction left unmatched. The V gene's germline CDR1 is MDHEN and CDR2 SYDVKM. The CDR3 here is CASSLSASGSYEQFF. The DNA of the CDR3 is TGTGCCAGCAGTTTATCCGCTAGCGGGAGCTATGAGCAGTTCTTC.

The chain has TRBV7-9 and TRBJ2-4, with D possibly TRBD2 on 5 matching bases. The CDR3 extends over 14 amino acids. CDR1 is SEHNR and CDR2 is FQNEAQ in the germline V gene (reference sequence). The ends were cut back, 1 base at V and 9 bases at J, with 13 bases in the middle. The CDR3 loop reads CASSLDRGGVIQYF. The CDR3 DNA reads TGTGCCAGCAGCTTAGATCGGGGTGGGGTCATTCAGTACTTC.

This clone has just one count. This chain joins TRBV2 and TRBJ2-3; the match to TRBD1 covers 10 bases. The CDR3 is 16 residues long. The germline V gene has CDR1 SNHLY and CDR2 FYNNEI. After removal of 2 bases from V and 3 bases from J, the junction contained 5 bases not matched to a gene. CDR3 amino acids: CASSELRTGGTDTQYF. As DNA, the CDR3 is TGTGCCAGCAGTGAACTTAGGACAGGGGGAACAGATACGCAGTATTTT.

This clone was counted only a few times. One end of the junction varies from germline; a read error may be responsible. Other nucleotide sequences from this sample produce the same CDR3. J is TRBJ2-1 and V is TRBV2; 7 bases are a match to TRBD2. This CDR3 region has 19 residues. Germline V gene sequence: CDR1 SNHLY, CDR2 FYNNEI. The CDR3 nucleotides are TGTCCCAGCAGTGATGGGTGGGCGGGGGAGGGGAGCTCCTACAATGAGCAGTTCTTC. It yields the protein CPSSDGWAGEGSSYNEQFF.

DNA for the CDR3: TGTGCCAGCAGCAAAGGCCGGAAGGGCTCCCCCTACGAGCAGTACTTC. Translation gives CASSKGRKGSPYEQYF. The genes are TRBV21-1 and TRBJ2-7. TRBV21-1 is a known pseudogene. The CDR3 totals 16 residues.

V usage is TRBV19 and J usage is TRBJ2-3; D ambiguous. Trimming pared 3 bases from V and 4 bases from J, leaving 8 bases between. The CDR3 covers 13 residues. Looked up from germline, CDR1 is LNHDA and CDR2 is SQIVND (reference sequence). Written as DNA, the CDR3 is TGTGCCAGTAGTATGGCAGGAGCAGATACGCAGTATTTT. It is translated as CASSMAGADTQYF.

The chain uses TRBV3-1 (or the pseudogene TRBV3-2) and TRBJ2-2; D is ambiguous. Germline-derived CDR1 and CDR2 are LGHDT and YNNKEL (reference sequence). V lost 3 bases, J lost 5 bases, and 16 bases lay in between. This CDR3 is built from 16 residues. CDR3 protein: CASSHALNTKTGELFF. In DNA form, the CDR3 reads TGTGCCAGCAGCCACGCTCTAAATACAAAAACCGGGGAGCTGTTTTTT.

The CDR3 protein is CASARGLSNEKLFF. The CDR3 DNA follows: TGTGCCAGCGCCAGGGGGCTATCAAATGAAAAACTGTTTTTT. The V and J genes are TRBV6-5 and TRBJ1-4; 8 bases are shared with TRBD1. The V and J ends lost 8 bases and 5 bases, in that order; junction bases with no gene match: 7. CDR1 is MNHEY, CDR2 SVGAGI, per germline. The length of the CDR3 is 14 residues.

Regarding this clone: The junction departs from germline at one end; a sequencing error may be responsible. V and J are TRBV6-7 and TRBJ2-1; 9 nucleotides match TRBD2. TRBV6-7 has ORF status, its function being uncertain. The CDR3 is made up of 19 amino acids. The CDR3 loop is CPSCYGGAREGSSYNEQFF. Here the CDR3 DNA reads TGTCCCAGCTGTTATGGGGGGGCGCGGGAGGGGAGCTCCTACAATGAGCAGTTCTTC.

The CDR3 loop is CASSLATGTYEQYF. CDR3 DNA sequence: TGTGCCAGCAGCTTGGCGACAGGGACCTACGAGCAGTACTTC. The J gene is TRBJ2-7, the V gene TRBV5-5; 7 bases fit TRBD1. CDR3 size: 14 residues. CDR1 SGHKS and CDR2 YYEKEE come from the germline V gene (reference sequence). Germline trimming cut 0 bases from V and 2 bases from J; bases unmatched to any gene: 2. Variable domain in full (rest from reference TRBV5-5 and TRBJ2-7): DAGVTQSPTHLIKTRGQQVTLRCSPISGHKSVSWYQQVLGQGPQFIFQYYEKEERGRGNFPDRFSARQFPNYSSELNVNALLLGDSALYLCASSLATGTYEQYFGPGTRLTVT.

The chain uses TRBV18 and TRBJ2-2; D not resolved. V dropped 3 bases and J dropped 3 bases, with 14 bases sitting between them. This CDR3 is built from 16 residues. Germline V gives CDR1 KGHSH, CDR2 LQKENI. CDR3 in amino acids: CASSPVGTQDTGELFF. In DNA form, the CDR3 reads TGTGCCAGCTCACCCGTCGGAACCCAGGACACCGGGGAGCTGTTTTTT.